This T cell receptor beta chain comes out of a study of blood T cell repertoires in COVID-19 (dated by TCRdb to 2020 to 2022). With regard to the full study: Collaborator samples came from the United States, Italy and Spain and covered acute and convalescent phases of COVID-19. Nearly every sample came with metadata listing a de-identified subject ID, COVID-19 status, age in years and sex. Subjects who had been exposed to COVID-19, were actively infected with it, or had recovered from it provided the deeply sampled blood TCRbeta repertoires that made up the dataset. The material from the prospective study consisted of cDNA or gDNA derived from T cells, B-cell-depleted T cells, or PBMCs. The repertoires were made available in a free public database intended to serve as a resource for research on the immune response to SARS-CoV-2. Where available, HLA class I and class II types were taken from metadata supplied by the sample provider and were not determined by assay-based typing. Samples were obtained from the ongoing ImmuneRACE study (first 160 participants) and from over 1,000 subjects provided by 6 global collaborators. On the study overall, not on this receptor specifically: How much clinical and demographic metadata was included differed by source and by participant, and the metadata was provided uncurated.

About this clone: Its antigen is unknown. No per-base quality is available; no much larger clone lies one base away.

TCRbeta CDR3 regions were amplified from genomic DNA using the immunoSEQ Assay, a bias-controlled multiplex PCR. The source study handled its data this way. The number of nucleated cells in each sample was estimated by amplification of reference gene primers within the assay. Sequence reads were collapsed and filtered to measure the absolute abundance of every unique TCRbeta CDR3 rearrangement. For each sample, productive Simpson clonality was calculated as the square root of Simpson's diversity index across productive rearrangements. In its TCRdb copy, this immuneACCESS table keeps in-frame sequences only and misses some clones. Where compared with another copy, unresolved V genes explain less than half of these, and the others have no known cause. Clone size and V and J calls were adopted from that table, with D and trimming inferred from the DNA. Counted in this sample were some 150,000 clones; roughly 80% of them appeared once. Of the sample, 8% to 10% falls within the top ten clones.

CDR1 and CDR2 are read off the germline V gene as LGHNA and YSLEER. Counted from cysteine to phenylalanine, this CDR3 has 15 amino acids. The entry retains the CDR3 DNA only, 45 bases that are in frame from base 1. V loses 2 bases of germline sequence and J loses 10 bases, and the interval between the two ends is 20 bases. Whole blood was collected in K2EDTA tubes by collaborating institutions according to the institutions' own protocols. For TCRbeta analysis, collaborator samples were shipped as frozen whole blood, as isolated PBMCs, or as DNA extracted from either sample type. The sequence was obtained from an elderly woman in a cohort sampled during active or convalescent COVID-19. The V and J segments used are TRBV4-3 and TRBJ1-1, with the D segment identity uncertain. Sequencing used peripheral blood. The CDR3 has the sequence CASSQSRTRAGSAFF. At the DNA level, the sequence is TGCGCCAGCAGCCAAAGTCGGACCCGGGCGGGGTCAGCTTTCTTT.